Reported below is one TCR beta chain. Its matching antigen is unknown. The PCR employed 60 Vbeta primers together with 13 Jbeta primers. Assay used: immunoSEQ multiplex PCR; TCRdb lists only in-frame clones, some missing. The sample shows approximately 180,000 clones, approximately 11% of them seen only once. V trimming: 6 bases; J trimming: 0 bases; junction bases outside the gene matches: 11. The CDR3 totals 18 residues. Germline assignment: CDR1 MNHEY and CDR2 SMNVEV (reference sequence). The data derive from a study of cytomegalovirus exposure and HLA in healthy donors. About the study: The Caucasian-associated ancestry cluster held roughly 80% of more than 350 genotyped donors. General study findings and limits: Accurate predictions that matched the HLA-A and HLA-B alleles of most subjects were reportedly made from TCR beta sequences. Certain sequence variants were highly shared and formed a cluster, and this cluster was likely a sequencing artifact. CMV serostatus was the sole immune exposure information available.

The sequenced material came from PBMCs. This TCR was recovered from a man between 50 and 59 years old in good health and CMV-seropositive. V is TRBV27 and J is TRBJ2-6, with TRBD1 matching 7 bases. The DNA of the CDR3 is TGTGCCAGCAGCGTCAGGGGGATCGCCCTCTCTGGGGCCAACGTCCTGACTTTC. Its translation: CASSVRGIALSGANVLTF. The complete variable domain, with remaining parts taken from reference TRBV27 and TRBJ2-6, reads EAQVTQNPRYLITVTGKKLTVTCSQNMNHEYMSWYRQDPGLGLRQIYYSMNVEVTDKGDVPEGYKVSRKEKRNFPLILESPSPNQTSLYFCASSVRGIALSGANVLTFGAGSRLTVL.